Each of the 2 T cell receptor beta chains below was sequenced from the same sample in a study of blood T cell repertoires in COVID-19. Measured with immunoSEQ multiplex PCR; TCRdb has only the in-frame clones, and not every one. The sample consists of fewer than 350,000 clones, about 85% of them appearing once. What was sequenced was PBMCs or T cells enriched from blood (not recorded which). The origin of the receptors is a woman aged 45-65 years who had recovered from COVID-19.

This sequence joins TRBV15 and TRBJ1-1; tentative D call: TRBD1 (5 bases). This CDR3 has 14 residues. The germline CDR1 and CDR2 sequences are LNHNV and YYDKDF (reference sequence). Trimming pared 1 base from V and 5 bases from J, leaving 11 bases between. CDR3 bases: TGTGCCACCAGCAGAGCAAGGGGCTCAACTGAAGCTTTCTTT. Residues: CATSRARGSTEAFF.

The chain links TRBV11-2 to TRBJ1-5; a weak D match, TRBD1 (5 bases). This CDR3 region has 14 residues. Germline lookup yields CDR1 SGHAT and CDR2 FQNNGV. Trimming left V 1 base short and J 4 bases short, with 8 bases between. CDR3 DNA sequence: TGTGCCAGCAGCTTAGGGACACTAAATCAGCCCCAGCATTTT. This codes for CASSLGTLNQPQHF.